This note documents a single TCR beta chain sequence. Its cognate antigen is unknown. This sample is drawn from a study of TIL therapy for anti-PD-1-resistant metastatic lung cancer. Study details: Tumor harvest preceded PD-1/PD-L1 blockade, followed by nivolumab treatment. By whole-exome sequencing, median non-synonymous tumor mutation burden was approximately 1.6 mutations per megabase. Most patients had lung adenocarcinoma; a few tumors were EGFR-mutant, two ALK-rearranged; half smoked currently or formerly. Overall study results and limits: This highly selected cohort may not generalize to typical lung cancer patients.

The CDR3 covers 16 residues. Germline lookup yields CDR1 MNHEY and CDR2 SMNVEV (reference sequence). V was trimmed by 6 bases and J by 2 bases, leaving 17 bases between them. Sequencing used immunoSEQ v3. Assay used: immunoSEQ multiplex PCR; TCRdb lists only in-frame clones, some missing. The sample includes approximately 57,000 clones, around four fifths of them seen just once. Sample time point: pre-treatment sample, taken before nivolumab and TIL therapy. Sequenced material: blood, taken at baseline. The chain uses TRBV27 and TRBJ1-5; TRBD1 might be the D (6 bases). This clonotype originated in a person aged 25 to 85 with non-small cell lung cancer. DNA for the CDR3: TGTGCCAGCAGCCCGGGGGGGGCGCATGGCAATCAGCCCCAGCATTTT. Translated, it gives CASSPGGAHGNQPQHF.